Below are 16 T cell receptor beta chains sequenced from a single sample in a study of blood T cells in healthy people across ages. Through a sample-barcoded 5' primer and a J-beta primer mix, a second PCR was run for about 6 to 11 cycles. MiXCR, run by TCRdb on the 5' RACE reads, gives a single entry per CDR3 protein. The data hold about 1.8 million distinct CDR3 sequences, with roughly 52% observed a single time. Sequenced material: blood. These receptors were taken from a woman in her 40s in good health.

V and J are TRBV6-2 or TRBV6-3 and TRBJ2-4; 8 bases map to TRBD1. The CDR3 extends over 18 amino acids. V shed 4 bases, J shed 10 bases, and the junction held 21 bases outside the gene matches. Germline V gene data show CDR1 as MNHEY and CDR2 as SVGEGT. In DNA, the CDR3 is TGTGCCAGCAGTTCTCAATACAGACAGGGGCAAACTTCTCGAATTCAGTACTTC. Its translation is CASSSQYRQGQTSRIQYF.

This clonotype has just a few counts. This chain uses TRBV20-1 with TRBJ1-1; 8 bases line up with TRBD1. CDR1 DFQATT and CDR2 SNEGSKA come from the germline V gene (reference sequence). The length of the CDR3 is 14 residues. J gave up 1 base and V 3 bases, and 4 bases lay outside the gene matches. CDR3 DNA: TGCAGTGCTAGGGAGGGGACAGGGAACACTGAAGCTTTCTTT. It specifies CSAREGTGNTEAFF.

The chain employs TRBV24-1 and TRBJ2-3; 7 nucleotides align to TRBD1. Unmatched junction bases numbered 7, after V lost 5 bases and J lost 0 bases. The CDR3 length is 16 residues. CDR1 and CDR2 from the germline V gene are KGHDR and SFDVKD. In nucleotides, the CDR3 is TGTGCCACCAGTGGTATCGGGACAGCGAGCACAGATACGCAGTATTTT. As protein: CATSGIGTASTDTQYF.

The chain recombines TRBV5-1 with TRBJ1-5, with TRBD1 as a possible D gene (5 bases). With 0 bases removed from V and 5 bases from J, the gap between germline ends came to 12 bases. The CDR3 runs 15 residues. Looked up from germline, CDR1 is SGHRS and CDR2 is YFSETQ. Here the CDR3 reads CASSLGTLGDQPQHF. CDR3 sequence (DNA): TGCGCCAGCAGCTTGGGTACACTAGGGGATCAGCCCCAGCATTTT.

The chain combines TRBV6-1 with TRBJ2-7, with 11 nucleotides matching TRBD2. Trimming cost V 1 base and J 10 bases; bases outside gene matches: 15. The CDR3 is 17 amino acids. Germline-derived CDR1 and CDR2 are MNHNS and SASEGT. The CDR3: CASSEELAGALSATQYF. For the CDR3, the DNA is TGTGCCAGCAGTGAAGAACTAGCGGGGGCCCTTTCGGCAACCCAGTACTTC.

This chain uses TRBV5-1 with TRBJ2-1; 7 bases agree with TRBD2. Germline CDR1 reads SGHRS; CDR2 reads YFSETQ. V was pared by 4 bases and J by 5 bases, with 18 bases of the junction left unmatched. The length of the CDR3 is 18 residues. CDR3 in amino acids: CASSPGLAGTTTNNEQFF. CDR3 DNA: TGCGCCAGCAGCCCCGGCTTGGCGGGGACTACCACTAACAATGAGCAGTTCTTC.

The chain recombines TRBV7-2 with TRBJ1-1, with D maybe TRBD1 (6 bases). V gave up 5 bases and J gave up 0 bases, with 19 bases separating them. Germline-derived CDR1 and CDR2 are SGHTA and FQGNSA. CDR3 length equals 17 residues. CDR3 residues: CASSPHRALGMNTEAFF. The CDR3 DNA reads as TGTGCCAGCAGCCCCCACAGGGCGCTCGGGATGAACACTGAAGCTTTCTTT.

The rearrangement links TRBV18 to TRBJ2-1; D remains ambiguous. The V gene's germline CDR1 is KGHSH and CDR2 LQKENI. The CDR3 covers 14 residues. Between the trimmed V and J ends, which lost 3 bases and 1 base, there was a span of 7 bases. CDR3 nucleotide sequence: TGTGCCAGCTCACCGAATCTTTCCTACAATGAGCAGTTCTTC. Its protein product is CASSPNLSYNEQFF.

This chain links TRBV9 with TRBJ2-3; D is undetermined. This CDR3 contains 14 residues. Germline CDR1 is SGDLS and CDR2 is YYNGEE. V lost 4 bases and J 2 bases, leaving 11 bases between the germline ends. The CDR3 DNA sequence: TGTGCCAGCAGCCCCCTGGGTTACACAGATACGCAGTATTTT. Translated, it gives CASSPLGYTDTQYF. The entire variable domain, with the rest obtained from reference TRBV9 and TRBJ2-3, is as follows: DSGVTQTPKHLITATGQRVTLRCSPRSGDLSVYWYQQSLDQGLQFLIQYYNGEERAKGNILERFSAQQFPDLHSELNLSSLELGDSALYFCASSPLGYTDTQYFGPGTRLTVL.

The rearrangement uses TRBV20-1 and TRBJ2-1; the match to TRBD2 covers 13 bases. Losses at the gene ends were 6 bases for V and 4 bases for J; bases not matched to a gene: 6. CDR1 is DFQATT, CDR2 SNEGSKA, per germline (reference sequence). The CDR3 runs to 15 residues. Written as DNA, the CDR3 is TGCAGTGCGGAAAGACTAGCGGGGGGATACAATGAGCAGTTCTTC. This translates into CSAERLAGGYNEQFF.

This clonotype was found a few times. The chain has TRBV6-2 or TRBV6-3 and TRBJ2-3; TRBD2 matches 7 bases. Per the germline V gene, CDR1 is MNHEY and CDR2 is SVGEGT. This CDR3 is built from 18 residues. V lost 2 bases and J lost 4; bases outside the gene matches: 15. The CDR3 nucleotides are TGTGCCAGCAGTTACCAGGGTGCGAGCGGGGAACTCCCAGATACGCAGTATTTT. This sequence encodes CASSYQGASGELPDTQYF.

This clonotype was seen a few times. The chain couples TRBV2 to TRBJ2-7; D is perhaps TRBD1 (6 bases). The CDR3 spans 11 residues. V was clipped by 8 bases and J by 6 bases, with 11 bases between them. From germline, CDR1 is SNHLY and CDR2 FYNNEI. CDR3 residues: CASAQGREQYF. The CDR3 DNA reads TGTGCCAGCGCACAGGGACGCGAGCAGTACTTC.

V usage is TRBV19 and J usage is TRBJ2-7; D is perhaps TRBD2 (5 bases). Trimming took 6 bases from V and 12 from J, leaving 15 bases between them. Germline values: CDR1 LNHDA, CDR2 SQIVND (reference sequence). The CDR3 has 11 amino acids. CDR3 sequence reads: CASRNGETRYF. The CDR3 region has the DNA TGTGCCAGTAGGAACGGGGAGACCCGGTACTTC.

This clonotype was found once. This rearrangement joins TRBV27 to TRBJ1-2; perhaps TRBD1 as D (5 bases). Germline-derived CDR1 and CDR2 are MNHEY and SMNVEV (reference sequence). The CDR3 spans 13 residues. CDR3 residues: CVISRGAGYGYTF. The DNA of the CDR3 is TGTGTCATCTCGCGGGGCGCGGGCTATGGCTACACCTTC.

This chain connects TRBV28 to TRBJ2-7; 9 nucleotides match TRBD1. The V gene end was trimmed by 6 bases and the J gene end by 1 base; junction bases not matched to a gene: 7. The V gene's germline CDR1 is MDHEN and CDR2 SYDVKM. CDR3 length equals 15 residues. CDR3 amino acids: CASSNRGPSSYEQYF. CDR3 coding DNA: TGTGCCAGCAGCAACAGGGGGCCTTCATCCTACGAGCAGTACTTC.

The genes are TRBV19 and TRBJ2-4; unclear D gene. Trimming shortened V by 6 bases and J by 9 bases, and 12 bases separated the two germline ends. Germline V lookup: CDR1 LNHDA, CDR2 SQIVND (reference sequence). There are 12 residues in the CDR3. The CDR3 region is CASRPTGGIQYF. CDR3 in DNA: TGTGCCAGTAGACCGACCGGTGGCATTCAGTACTTC.